The clone carrying this T cell receptor (beta chain) appeared a few times. Its matching antigen is unknown. These data come from a study of CD8 T cells in ankylosing spondylitis. It was by quantitative 5'-RACE with molecular barcodes that TCR beta libraries were made. TCRdb re-derived calls from the 5' RACE reads in MiXCR, one entry per CDR3 protein. Among 200,000 or so distinct CDR3 sequences listed, 10% to 15% were seen once. Findings and caveats of the study: Several highly homologous variants formed a TCR beta motif that appeared characteristic of ankylosing spondylitis blood.

The trim removed 3 bases at V and 9 bases at J, leaving 8 bases unmatched. CDR1 SGHAT and CDR2 FQNNGV come from the germline V gene. The CDR3 has 15 residues. The specimen sequenced was blood, either unsorted or a sorted T cell fraction (not recorded which). This sequence originates from a female donor with ankylosing spondylitis or in good health (not recorded which). J is TRBJ1-6 and V is TRBV11-2; 7 bases line up with TRBD1. The CDR3 here is CASSFPGAGGSPLHF. DNA of the CDR3: TGTGCCAGCAGCTTTCCAGGAGCAGGGGGTTCACCCCTCCACTTT.